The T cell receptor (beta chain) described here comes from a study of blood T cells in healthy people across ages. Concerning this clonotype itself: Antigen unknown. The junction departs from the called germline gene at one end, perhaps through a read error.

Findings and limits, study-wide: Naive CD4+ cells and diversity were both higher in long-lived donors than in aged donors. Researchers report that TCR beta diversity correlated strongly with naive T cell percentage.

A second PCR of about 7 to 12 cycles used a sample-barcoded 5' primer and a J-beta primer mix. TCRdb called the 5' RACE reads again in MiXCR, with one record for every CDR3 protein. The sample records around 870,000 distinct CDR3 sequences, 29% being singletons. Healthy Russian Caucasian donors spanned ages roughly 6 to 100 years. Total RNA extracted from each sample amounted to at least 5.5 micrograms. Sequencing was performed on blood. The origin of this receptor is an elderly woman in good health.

The CDR3 protein is CASSAGTTTSTDTEYF. CDR3 DNA: TGTGCCAGCAGTGCGGGGACTACTACGAGCACAGATACGGAGTATTTT. This chain links TRBV12-3 or TRBV12-4 with TRBJ2-3; 7 bases agree with TRBD2. CDR3 length: 16 residues.